This TCR beta chain was sequenced for a study of cytomegalovirus exposure and HLA in healthy donors. Study-wide findings and caveats: Highest at DRB1 and lowest at HLA-C, TCR association rates differed among HLA loci in a later analysis.

As to this clone: What it recognizes is unknown.

Vbeta (60) and Jbeta (13) primers were used in the PCR. Produced via immunoSEQ multiplex PCR; TCRdb's table is partial and in-frame only. Here the sample spans under 200,000 clones, 9.5% to 15% being singletons. This clonotype was sampled from a man in his forties or fifties in good health and CMV-seropositive. Material: PBMCs.

The CDR3, as DNA: TGTGCCAGCAGCTTTTTGGGTCGGCGGGGGGCTACCTACGAGCAGTACTTC. Its protein product is CASSFLGRRGATYEQYF. This chain joins TRBV5-6 and TRBJ2-7, with 8 bases lining up with TRBD2. V lost 2 bases to trimming and J lost 2 bases; unmatched junction nucleotides: 12. The CDR3 is 17 residues long. Germline CDR1 and CDR2: SGHDT and YYEEEE.